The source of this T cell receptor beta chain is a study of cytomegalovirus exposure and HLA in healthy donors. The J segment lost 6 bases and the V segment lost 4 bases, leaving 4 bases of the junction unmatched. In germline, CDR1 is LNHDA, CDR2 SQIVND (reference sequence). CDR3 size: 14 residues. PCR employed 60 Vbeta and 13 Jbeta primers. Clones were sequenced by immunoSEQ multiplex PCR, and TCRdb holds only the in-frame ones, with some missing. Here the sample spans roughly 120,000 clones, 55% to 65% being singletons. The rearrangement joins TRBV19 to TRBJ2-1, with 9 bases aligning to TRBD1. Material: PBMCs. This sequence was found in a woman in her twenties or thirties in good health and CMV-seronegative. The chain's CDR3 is CASSTDRGRNEQFF. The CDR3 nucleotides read TGTGCCAGTAGTACGGACAGGGGACGCAATGAGCAGTTCTTC.